The entry below gives a single T cell receptor beta chain sequence along with its context. The data originate from a study of blood T cell repertoires in COVID-19. Study in general: T cells, B-cell-depleted T cells, or PBMCs supplied cDNA or gDNA.

In the source study's methods: Estimates of nucleated cell counts were drawn from the amplification of reference gene primers. The data were produced by immunoSEQ multiplex PCR, yet TCRdb's version contains in-frame clones alone and is incomplete. V and J calls and clone size are those listed in that table; D and trimming were worked out from the DNA. The table has 95,000 to 150,000 clones, around 87% seen once. V dropped 4 bases and J dropped 4 bases, with 13 bases sitting between them. Germline CDR1 reads SGHRS; CDR2 reads YFSETQ. The length of the CDR3 is 14 residues. The chain carries TRBV5-1 and TRBJ2-3; D gene unclear. The sequence derives from a woman aged 70-85 years with acute or convalescent COVID-19. The specimen sequenced was peripheral blood. The CDR3 sequence is CASSPSLLADTQYF. The CDR3 coding sequence is TGCGCCAGCAGCCCTTCCCTTCTAGCAGATACGCAGTATTTT.